The 7 T cell receptor beta chains presented below share a single source sample, sequenced in a study of T cells in Graves' hyperthyroidism and ophthalmopathy. RNA transcripts served as the template for amplifying TCR beta CDR3 regions. A first-round RT-PCR of the TCR CDR3 used the HTBI primer set. TCRdb passed the multiplex PCR reads through MiXCR, listing each CDR3 protein once. Of a few hundred thousand distinct CDR3 sequences listed, around 20% were seen once; the top ten hold over 55%. The sample was blood. Receptors originate from a man aged 25-40 years with Graves' ophthalmopathy.

V gene TRBV10-3 combines with J gene TRBJ2-5, with a tentative D call TRBD2 (6 bases). The germline V gene encodes CDR1 ENHRY and CDR2 SYGVKD. The CDR3 runs to 15 residues. V was pared by 0 bases and J by 0 bases, with 8 bases between. The CDR3, as DNA: TGTGCCATCAGTGAGTCGGAGGGGTACCAAGAGACCCAGTACTTC. Amino acids: CAISESEGYQETQYF.

This clonotype was detected many times. This rearrangement joins TRBV19 to TRBJ1-5; no clear D gene. Trimming removed 0 bases from V and 0 bases from J, with 3 bases in between. The CDR3 consists of 14 residues. Germline lookup yields CDR1 LNHDA and CDR2 SQIVND (reference sequence). For the CDR3, the DNA is TGTGCCAGTAGTATAGATGGTAGCAATCAGCCCCAGCATTTT. Amino acid sequence: CASSIDGSNQPQHF. The full variable domain, rest sourced from reference TRBV19 and TRBJ1-5, is DGGITQSPKYLFRKEGQNVTLSCEQNLNHDAMYWYRQDPGQGLRLIYYSQIVNDFQKGDIAEGYSVSREKKESFPLTVTSAQKNPTAFYLCASSIDGSNQPQHFGDGTRLSIL.

This clonotype was found a few times. The rearrangement uses TRBV2 and TRBJ2-1; D is tentatively TRBD1 or TRBD2 (5 bases each). V was pared by 0 bases and J by 9 bases, with 9 bases between. The germline V gene encodes CDR1 SNHLY and CDR2 FYNNEI. The CDR3 is made up of 13 amino acids. CDR3 DNA sequence: TGTGCCAGCAGTGAAGCGACAGCGGCTGAGCAGTTCTTC. Its protein product is CASSEATAAEQFF.

This clonotype was found a few times. As DNA, the CDR3 is TGTGCCAGCAGTTACAGGGCTCCGACCTCCTACAATGAGCAGTTCTTC. It encodes CASSYRAPTSYNEQFF. The chain recombines TRBV6-8 with TRBJ2-1; D is ambiguous. Trimming stripped 2 bases from V and 0 bases from J, with 11 bases between. The CDR3 contains 16 residues. Germline V gene lookup returns CDR1 MNHGY and CDR2 SAAAGT.

The sample holds many counts of this clonotype. The chain recombines TRBV12-3 or TRBV12-4 with TRBJ2-5; unclear D gene. CDR3 length: 16 amino acids. The ends were cut back, 6 bases at V and 0 bases at J, with 17 bases in the middle. CDR3 region: CASSHPVTSYQETQYF. The CDR3 region has the DNA TGTGCCAGCAGCCACCCGGTGACTTCGTACCAAGAGACCCAGTACTTC.

This clonotype was detected only a few times. The chain is built from TRBV5-1 and TRBJ1-4; possibly TRBD1 for D (5 bases). The CDR3 contains 14 residues. V lost 4 bases, J lost 8 bases, and 15 bases lay in between. The germline V gene encodes CDR1 SGHRS and CDR2 YFSETQ. This chain's CDR3 is CASSLEGVGEKLFF. Here the CDR3 DNA reads TGCGCCAGCAGCCTGGAAGGGGTCGGGGAAAAACTGTTTTTT.

This chain links TRBV11-3 with TRBJ1-5; 11 bases match TRBD1. With V trimmed by 4 bases and J by 0 bases, 8 bases remained unmatched. This CDR3 is built from 18 residues. Germline CDR1 reads SGHNT; CDR2 reads YENEEA. The CDR3 nucleotides are TGTGCCAGCAGCTCTGATCGGGACAGGGGGATTAGCAATCAGCCCCAGCATTTT. It yields the protein CASSSDRDRGISNQPQHF.